This T cell receptor (beta chain) was captured in a study of blood T cell dynamics during melanoma immunotherapy. Study-wide context: Patients with metastatic melanoma got pembrolizumab or nivolumab-ipilimumab as first-line care.

All DNA from each sorted CD8+ subset was loaded. Clones were sequenced by immunoSEQ multiplex PCR, and TCRdb holds only the in-frame ones, with some missing. This table holds around 1,400 clones, under 90% found once. Time point: pre-treatment baseline. Sample: effector memory CD8+ T cells from blood, taken from a patient treated with checkpoint blockade. This receptor was identified in a human donor with melanoma.

CDR3 sequence (DNA): TGTGCCAGCTCCTGGGGGGTGGACTACGAGCAGTACTTC. This codes for CASSWGVDYEQYF. The chain uses TRBV7-9 and TRBJ2-7, with TRBD2 as a possible D gene (6 bases). From germline, CDR1 is SEHNR and CDR2 FQNEAQ (reference sequence). The length of the CDR3 is 13 residues. The V end was cut by 8 bases, the J end by 3 bases, with 14 bases between. The whole variable domain, filled in from reference TRBV7-9 and TRBJ2-7, reads DTGVSQNPRHKITKRGQNVTFRCDPISEHNRLYWYRQTLGQGPEFLTYFQNEAQLEKSRLLSDRFSAERPKGSFSTLEIQRTEQGDSAMYLCASSWGVDYEQYFGPGTRLTVT.